The T cell receptor beta chain described here comes from a study of blood T cell repertoires in COVID-19. Whole-study context: The origin of the acute and convalescent COVID-19 samples was the United States, Italy and Spain.

Here immunoSEQ multiplex PCR was the method, and the copy in TCRdb shows in-frame clones only, minus some. The table shows about 240,000 clones, with 86% occurring only once. This CDR3 is built from 13 residues. V was clipped by 7 bases and J by 4 bases, with 11 bases between them. The chain employs TRBV12-3 or TRBV12-4 and TRBJ2-1; TRBD2 is a possible D gene (6 bases). Sequencing was performed on peripheral blood. The sequence derives from a man of 80 years or more with acute or convalescent COVID-19. The CDR3 loop reads CASILRGYNEQFF. CDR3 in DNA: TGTGCCAGCATCCTACGGGGGTACAATGAGCAGTTCTTC.